This TCR beta chain emerged from a study of blood T cell repertoires in COVID-19. At the level of the study: Donors in the United States, Italy and Spain gave samples during acute or convalescent COVID-19. In each case, the material was cDNA or gDNA derived from T cells, B-cell-depleted T cells, or PBMCs.

Participant reports of clinical history set cohort assignment. What the recovered Cohort 3 donors had was two negative PCRs, clearance, or symptom resolution. The CDR3 is 15 amino acids. The germline V gene encodes CDR1 KGHSH and CDR2 LQKENI. Trimming removed 2 bases from V and 5 bases from J; junction bases left unmatched: 4. The protocol was immunoSEQ multiplex PCR, while the TCRdb copy is restricted to in-frame clones and leaves out a portion. The sample yields around 200,000 clones, about 81% seen once. The source is a man between 35 and 55 years old who had recovered from COVID-19. Sequenced material: PBMCs or T cells enriched from blood (not recorded which). This chain joins TRBV18 and TRBJ1-1, with TRBD1 matching over 11 bases. CDR3 nucleotides: TGTGCCAGCTCACCAAGGACAGGGGGCGCGACTGAAGCTTTCTTT. It yields the protein CASSPRTGGATEAFF. The whole variable domain, filled in from reference TRBV18 and TRBJ1-1, reads NAGVMQNPRHLVRRRGQEARLRCSPMKGHSHVYWYRQLPEEGLKFMVYLQKENIIDESGMPKERFSAEFPKEGPSILRIQQVVRGDSAAYFCASSPRTGGATEAFFGQGTRLTVV.